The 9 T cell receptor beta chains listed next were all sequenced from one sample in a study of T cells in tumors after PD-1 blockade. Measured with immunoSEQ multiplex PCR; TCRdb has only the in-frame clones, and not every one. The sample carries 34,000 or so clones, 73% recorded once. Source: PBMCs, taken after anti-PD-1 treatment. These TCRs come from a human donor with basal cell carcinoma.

The CDR3 protein is CASSPTPGEQFF. The CDR3 DNA sequence: TGTGCCAGCAGCCCCACCCCCGGGGAGCAGTTCTTC. The rearrangement uses TRBV27 and TRBJ2-1; D ambiguous. Per the germline V gene, CDR1 is MNHEY and CDR2 is SMNVEV (reference sequence). The CDR3 is 12 residues long. V was pared by 6 bases and J by 10 bases, with 13 bases between.

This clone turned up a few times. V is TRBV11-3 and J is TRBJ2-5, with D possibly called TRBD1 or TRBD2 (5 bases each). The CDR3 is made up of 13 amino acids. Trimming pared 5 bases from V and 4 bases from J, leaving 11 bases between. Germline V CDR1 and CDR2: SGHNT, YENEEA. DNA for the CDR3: TGTGCCAGCAGCCAAAAGGGACGAGAGACCCAGTACTTC. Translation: CASSQKGRETQYF.

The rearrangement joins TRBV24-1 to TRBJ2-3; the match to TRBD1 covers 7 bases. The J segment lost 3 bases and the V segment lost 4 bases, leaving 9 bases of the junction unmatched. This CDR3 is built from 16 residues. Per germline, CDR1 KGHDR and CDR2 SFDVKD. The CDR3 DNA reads TGTGCCACCAGTGACCTGGACAGGACCGGGACAGATACGCAGTATTTT. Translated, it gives CATSDLDRTGTDTQYF.

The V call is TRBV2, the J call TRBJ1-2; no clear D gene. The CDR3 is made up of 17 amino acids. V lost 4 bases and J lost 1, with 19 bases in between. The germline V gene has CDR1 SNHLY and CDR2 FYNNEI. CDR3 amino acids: CASSGSDGQKVNYGYTF. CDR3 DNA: TGTGCCAGCAGTGGTTCTGATGGGCAGAAAGTTAACTATGGCTACACCTTC.

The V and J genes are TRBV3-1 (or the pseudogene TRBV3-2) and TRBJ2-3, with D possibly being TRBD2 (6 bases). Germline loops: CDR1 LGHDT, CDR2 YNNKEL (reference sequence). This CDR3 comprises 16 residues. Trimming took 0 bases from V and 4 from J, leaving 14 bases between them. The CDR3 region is CASSQEGLARPDTQYF. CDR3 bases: TGTGCCAGCAGCCAAGAAGGGCTAGCGAGGCCAGATACGCAGTATTTT.

In DNA form, the CDR3 reads TGTGCCAGCAGCCAACCCCAGGGAGCGGGGGGGAATGAGCAGTTCTTC. The encoded protein is CASSQPQGAGGNEQFF. The chain combines TRBV4-2 with TRBJ2-1; TRBD2 aligns across 10 bases. V was pared by 2 bases and J by 7 bases, with 8 bases of the junction left unmatched. The CDR3 has 16 residues. The germline CDR1 and CDR2 sequences are LGHNA and YNFKEQ.

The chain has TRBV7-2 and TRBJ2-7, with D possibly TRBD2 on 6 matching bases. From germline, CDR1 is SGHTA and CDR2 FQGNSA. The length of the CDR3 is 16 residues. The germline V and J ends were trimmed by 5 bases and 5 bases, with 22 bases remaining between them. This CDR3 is CASSPEPPGVRDEQYF. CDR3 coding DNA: TGTGCCAGCAGCCCCGAACCCCCGGGGGTTAGGGACGAGCAGTACTTC.

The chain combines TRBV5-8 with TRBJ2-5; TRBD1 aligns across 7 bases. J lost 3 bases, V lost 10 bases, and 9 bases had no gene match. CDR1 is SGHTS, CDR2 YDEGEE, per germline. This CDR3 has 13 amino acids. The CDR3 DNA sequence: TGTGCCGGGGGACAGACTTGGGAAGAGACCCAGTACTTC. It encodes CAGGQTWEETQYF.

CDR3 protein: CATSVEMTVNTEAFF. CDR3 coding DNA: TGTGCCACCAGCGTCGAGATGACAGTGAACACTGAAGCTTTCTTT. The V call is TRBV15, the J call TRBJ1-1, with a weak D call TRBD1 (5 bases). The CDR3 is made up of 15 amino acids. Germline V gives CDR1 LNHNV, CDR2 YYDKDF (reference sequence). Trimming cost V 5 bases and J 0 bases, with 13 bases left between them.